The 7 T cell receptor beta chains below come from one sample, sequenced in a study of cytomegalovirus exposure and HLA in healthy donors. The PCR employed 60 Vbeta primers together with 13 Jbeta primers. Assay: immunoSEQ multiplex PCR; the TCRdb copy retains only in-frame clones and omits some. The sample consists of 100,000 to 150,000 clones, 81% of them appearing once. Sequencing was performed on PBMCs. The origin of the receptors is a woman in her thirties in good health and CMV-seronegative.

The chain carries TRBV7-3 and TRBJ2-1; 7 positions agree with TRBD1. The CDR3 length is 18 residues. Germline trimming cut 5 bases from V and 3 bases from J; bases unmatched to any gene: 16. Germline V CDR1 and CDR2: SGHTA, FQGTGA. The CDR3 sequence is CASSPHVTLQGNYNEQFF. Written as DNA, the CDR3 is TGTGCCAGCAGCCCGCACGTGACCTTACAGGGGAACTACAATGAGCAGTTCTTC.

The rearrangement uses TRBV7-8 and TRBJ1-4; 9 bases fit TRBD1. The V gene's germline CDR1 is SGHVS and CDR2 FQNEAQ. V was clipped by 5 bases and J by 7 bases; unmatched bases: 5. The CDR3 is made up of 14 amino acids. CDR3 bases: TGTGCCAGCAGCCAGGACAGGGGAGGTGAAAAACTGTTTTTT. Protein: CASSQDRGGEKLFF.

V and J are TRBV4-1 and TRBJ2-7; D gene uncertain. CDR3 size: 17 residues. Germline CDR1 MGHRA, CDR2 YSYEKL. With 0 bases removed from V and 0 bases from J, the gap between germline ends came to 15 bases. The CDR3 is CASSQDGGRSSSYEQYF. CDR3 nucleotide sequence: TGCGCCAGCAGCCAAGATGGTGGCAGGTCCAGCTCCTACGAGCAGTACTTC.

CDR3 DNA sequence: TGTGCCAGCAGTGAAACCACAAGATATGGCTACACCTTC. This gives the protein CASSETTRYGYTF. This chain joins TRBV6-1 and TRBJ1-2; D is uncertain. The CDR3 has 13 residues. V was shortened by 2 bases and J by 5 bases, with 9 bases between the two germline ends. Germline V gene data show CDR1 as MNHNS and CDR2 as SASEGT.

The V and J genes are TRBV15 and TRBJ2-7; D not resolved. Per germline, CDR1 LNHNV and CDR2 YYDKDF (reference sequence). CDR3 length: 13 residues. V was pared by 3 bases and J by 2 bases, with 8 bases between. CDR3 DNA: TGTGCCACCAGCAGGGGCCGTACCTACGAGCAGTACTTC. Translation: CATSRGRTYEQYF.

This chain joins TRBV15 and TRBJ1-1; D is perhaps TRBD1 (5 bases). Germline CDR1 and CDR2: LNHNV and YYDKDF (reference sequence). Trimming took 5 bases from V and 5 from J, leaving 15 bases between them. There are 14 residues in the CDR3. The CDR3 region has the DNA TGTGCCACCAGCCGAGGGGTGGGGAGGACTGAAGCTTTCTTT. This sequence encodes CATSRGVGRTEAFF. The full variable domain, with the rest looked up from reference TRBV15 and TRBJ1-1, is DAMVIQNPRYQVTQFGKPVTLSCSQTLNHNVMYWYQQKSSQAPKLLFHYYDKDFNNEADTPDNFQSRRPNTSFCFLDIRSPGLGDTAMYLCATSRGVGRTEAFFGQGTRLTVV.

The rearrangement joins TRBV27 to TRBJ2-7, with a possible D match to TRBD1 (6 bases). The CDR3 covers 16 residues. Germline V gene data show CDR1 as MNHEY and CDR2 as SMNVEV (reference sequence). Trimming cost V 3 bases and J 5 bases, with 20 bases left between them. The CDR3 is CASSFVPTGRGDEQYF. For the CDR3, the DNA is TGTGCCAGCAGTTTCGTCCCGACAGGCCGAGGGGACGAGCAGTACTTC.